One sample yielded the 27 T cell receptor beta chains listed below, sequenced in a study of T cell responses to AZD1222 COVID-19 vaccine. Clones were read by immunoSEQ multiplex PCR, and TCRdb kept only the in-frame ones, dropping some. Of about 110,000 clones listed, about 85% are singletons. The sample here was peripheral blood, taken on day 0 of AZD1222 vaccination. The receptors were gathered from an adult in good health.

The chain recombines TRBV6-1 with TRBJ1-2; D is unclear. Per the germline V gene, CDR1 is MNHNS and CDR2 is SASEGT. The CDR3 spans 13 residues. The ends were cut back, 0 bases at V and 4 bases at J, with 6 bases in the middle. The CDR3 protein is CASSEAPSYGYTF. Written as DNA, the CDR3 is TGTGCCAGCAGTGAAGCGCCGTCCTATGGCTACACCTTC.

The chain combines TRBV4-3 with TRBJ2-7; D may correspond to TRBD1 or TRBD2 (7 bases each). V was pared by 1 base and J by 2 bases, with 12 bases between. This CDR3 region has 15 residues. In germline, CDR1 is LGHNA, CDR2 YSLEER. CDR3 DNA: TGCGCCAGCAGCCAAGGGGCAGGGGGGGCCTACGAGCAGTACTTC. Its protein product is CASSQGAGGAYEQYF.

This clone was seen a few times. The V gene is TRBV19, the J gene TRBJ2-7; D unclear. V was shortened by 5 bases and J by 0 bases, with 11 bases between the two germline ends. The CDR3 contains 14 residues. Germline V lookup: CDR1 LNHDA, CDR2 SQIVND (reference sequence). CDR3 coding DNA: TGTGCCAGTAGTCCTAAGCTGGGCTCCTACGAGCAGTACTTC. Amino acid sequence: CASSPKLGSYEQYF.

The chain links TRBV29-1 to TRBJ2-4; D possibly corresponds to TRBD2 (5 bases). Germline V lookup: CDR1 SQVTM, CDR2 ANQGSEA. The CDR3 consists of 12 residues. V lost 7 bases and J lost 5, with 12 bases in between. This CDR3 is CSARENENIQYF. The CDR3 DNA reads TGCAGCGCCCGGGAAAATGAAAACATTCAGTACTTC. The full variable domain, in which reference TRBV29-1 and TRBJ2-4 provide the parts outside the CDR3, is SAVISQKPSRDICQRGTSLTIQCQVDSQVTMMFWYRQQPGQSLTLIATANQGSEATYESGFVIDKFPISRPNLTFSTLTVSNMSPEDSSIYLCSARENENIQYFGAGTRLSVL.

As DNA, the CDR3 is TGTGCCAGCAGTTATGGGGGTCAGCCCCAGCATTTT. Its translation: CASSYGGQPQHF. This chain joins TRBV6-9 and TRBJ1-5, with a weak D call TRBD1 (5 bases). The CDR3 length is 12 residues. Germline-derived CDR1 and CDR2 are MNHGY and SVAAGI. V was clipped by 2 bases and J by 6 bases, with 5 bases between them.

The rearrangement joins TRBV27 to TRBJ1-4; D is perhaps TRBD1 (6 bases). This CDR3 is 14 amino acids long. Germline CDR1 and CDR2: MNHEY and SMNVEV (reference sequence). V was trimmed by 4 bases and J by 4 bases, leaving 10 bases between them. CDR3 coding DNA: TGTGCCAGCAGTTCACAGGGTTTTAATGAAAAACTGTTTTTT. Translation gives CASSSQGFNEKLFF.

The gene calls are TRBV9 and TRBJ2-5; D gene ambiguous. The CDR3 contains 11 residues. Trimming cost V 4 bases and J 5 bases, with 6 bases left between them. Germline V gives CDR1 SGDLS, CDR2 YYNGEE. CDR3 sequence: CASSTGETQYF. The CDR3 DNA reads TGTGCCAGCAGCACTGGGGAGACCCAGTACTTC.

This chain links TRBV5-6 with TRBJ2-5; 7 nucleotides line up with TRBD2. The CDR3 runs to 17 residues. V lost 3 bases and J lost 0; bases outside the gene matches: 11. Germline V gives CDR1 SGHDT, CDR2 YYEEEE. The CDR3 spells CASSSPPGGRYQETQYF. Here the CDR3 DNA reads TGTGCCAGCAGCTCCCCTCCGGGGGGAAGATACCAAGAGACCCAGTACTTC.

The chain has TRBV10-2 and TRBJ1-1; possibly TRBD1 for D (5 bases). Germline CDR1 and CDR2: WSHSY and SAAADI. The CDR3 spans 12 residues. With 10 bases removed from V and 1 base from J, the gap between germline ends came to 10 bases. The CDR3: CATGGGNTEAFF. The CDR3 bases are TGCGCCACCGGGGGGGGGAACACTGAAGCTTTCTTT.

The chain has TRBV7-2 and TRBJ1-3; D remains unclear. Germline V gene lookup returns CDR1 SGHTA and CDR2 FQGNSA. V was shortened by 2 bases and J by 0 bases, with 11 bases between the two germline ends. The CDR3 is 16 amino acids. CDR3 loop: CASSLLPRSSGNTIYF. The CDR3 nucleotides are TGTGCCAGCAGCTTATTACCCCGGAGCTCTGGAAACACCATATATTTT.

V gene TRBV12-3 or TRBV12-4 combines with J gene TRBJ1-1; TRBD1 matches 8 bases. The ends lost 5 bases at V and 5 bases at J; junction bases unmatched: 4. The length of the CDR3 is 13 residues. The CDR3, as DNA: TGTGCCAGCAGTCCGACAGGGGTTACTGAAGCTTTCTTT. This codes for CASSPTGVTEAFF.

The chain is built from TRBV5-1 and TRBJ2-3; TRBD1 is a possible D gene (6 bases). Germline CDR1 is SGHRS and CDR2 is YFSETQ. The CDR3 runs 13 residues. V was pared by 6 bases and J by 4 bases, with 12 bases between. CDR3 sequence reads: CASNRDRSDTQYF. CDR3 nucleotides: TGCGCCAGCAACAGGGATCGGTCAGATACGCAGTATTTT.

The chain uses TRBV3-1 (or the pseudogene TRBV3-2) and TRBJ1-2; 8 nucleotides match TRBD1. The CDR3 is made up of 15 amino acids. With 1 base clipped from V and 1 base from J, the junction kept 2 bases outside the gene matches. CDR1 and CDR2 (germline): LGHDT, YNNKEL (reference sequence). The CDR3 region is CASSQVRGLNYGYTF. The CDR3 nucleotides read TGTGCCAGCAGCCAAGTCAGGGGGCTTAACTATGGCTACACCTTC.

The chain employs TRBV21-1 and TRBJ1-5; the table's D call, TRBD1, was not checked against the DNA. TRBV21-1 is a documented pseudogene. This CDR3 region has 17 residues. The CDR3 loop reads CASSTTLLGQPGQPQHF. The CDR3 DNA follows: TGTGCCAGCAGCACCACGTTACTGGGACAGCCGGGTCAGCCCCAGCATTTT.

CDR3 sequence: CATRPGLLSLNEQFF. The CDR3 DNA follows: TGTGCCACCCGGCCGGGACTCCTATCTCTCAATGAGCAGTTCTTC. J is TRBJ2-1 and V is TRBV6-5, with D possibly TRBD2 on 6 matching bases. The V end was cut by 10 bases, the J end by 6 bases, with 22 bases between. CDR1 and CDR2 from the germline V gene are MNHEY and SVGAGI. This CDR3 region has 15 residues.

The chain combines TRBV2 with TRBJ1-5; the D is unclear. The CDR3 spans 13 residues. With 2 bases removed from V and 6 bases from J, the gap between germline ends came to 8 bases. Germline V gene lookup returns CDR1 SNHLY and CDR2 FYNNEI. CDR3 sequence reads: CASSEKGGQPQHF. The DNA of the CDR3 is TGTGCCAGCAGTGAAAAGGGCGGTCAGCCCCAGCATTTT.

The V call is TRBV5-4, the J call TRBJ2-7; 9 bases align to TRBD2. V lost 3 bases to trimming and J lost 6 bases; unmatched junction nucleotides: 10. There are 15 residues in the CDR3. Germline-derived CDR1 and CDR2 are SGHNT and YYREEE (reference sequence). The CDR3 DNA follows: TGTGCCAGCAGCTGGGCTAGCGGGGTTGTGGGCGAGCAGTACTTC. Protein sequence: CASSWASGVVGEQYF.

The genes are TRBV5-4 and TRBJ2-1; unclear D gene. The germline V and J ends were trimmed by 4 bases and 0 bases, with 14 bases remaining between them. The CDR3 loop spans 16 amino acids. The germline CDR1 and CDR2 sequences are SGHNT and YYREEE (reference sequence). Written as DNA, the CDR3 is TGTGCCAGCAGCCTACGAGGCCTGAGCTCCTACAATGAGCAGTTCTTC. This codes for CASSLRGLSSYNEQFF. Supplemented by reference TRBV5-4 and TRBJ2-1, the full variable domain reads ETGVTQSPTHLIKTRGQQVTLRCSSQSGHNTVSWYQQALGQGPQFIFQYYREEENGRGNFPPRFSGLQFPNYSSELNVNALELDDSALYLCASSLRGLSSYNEQFFGPGTRLTVL.

This clone has a single count. The rearrangement uses TRBV19 and TRBJ1-5; the match to TRBD1 covers 7 bases. V lost 4 bases to trimming and J lost 2 bases; unmatched junction nucleotides: 2. Looked up from germline, CDR1 is LNHDA and CDR2 is SQIVND (reference sequence). The CDR3 has 14 residues. This CDR3 is CASSTGTGNQPQHF. CDR3 in DNA: TGTGCCAGTAGTACTGGGACAGGCAATCAGCCCCAGCATTTT.

The chain recombines TRBV29-1 with TRBJ1-4; 8 nucleotides line up with TRBD1. CDR1 SQVTM and CDR2 ANQGSEA come from the germline V gene. Losses at the gene ends were 2 bases for V and 4 bases for J; bases not matched to a gene: 3. The CDR3 consists of 14 residues. The CDR3 is CSVETDRGNEKLFF. In nucleotides, the CDR3 is TGCAGCGTTGAAACCGACAGGGGTAATGAAAAACTGTTTTTT.

This sequence joins TRBV6-5 and TRBJ1-1, with no clear D. The length of the CDR3 is 13 residues. Trimming removed 6 bases at V and 1 base at J, with 9 bases between. Germline assignment: CDR1 MNHEY and CDR2 SVGAGI. The CDR3 here is CASSQTWNTEAFF. Written as DNA, the CDR3 is TGTGCCAGCAGCCAAACGTGGAACACTGAAGCTTTCTTT.

The chain couples TRBV7-8 to TRBJ1-1; no clear D gene. Germline V CDR1 and CDR2: SGHVS, FQNEAQ. V was trimmed by 5 bases and J by 1 base, leaving 17 bases between them. The CDR3 sequence is 16 residues long. CDR3 amino acids: CASSRPSTATNTEAFF. The CDR3 coding sequence is TGTGCCAGCAGCCGCCCATCCACGGCCACGAACACTGAAGCTTTCTTT.

This clone was seen only once. This chain uses TRBV2 with TRBJ2-7; D possibly corresponds to TRBD1 (7 bases). CDR1 and CDR2 from the germline V gene are SNHLY and FYNNEI. The CDR3 covers 15 residues. Trimming removed 1 base from V and 0 bases from J, with 10 bases in between. The chain's CDR3 is CASSEGGDSSYEQYF. In nucleotides, the CDR3 is TGTGCCAGCAGTGAAGGGGGGGACAGCTCCTACGAGCAGTACTTC.

The gene calls are TRBV7-9 and TRBJ1-5, with TRBD1 as a possible D gene (5 bases). The germline CDR1 and CDR2 sequences are SEHNR and FQNEAQ (reference sequence). Trimming stripped 1 base from V and 2 bases from J, with 6 bases between. There are 14 residues in the CDR3. The CDR3 sequence: CASSLGGGNQPQHF. CDR3 DNA sequence: TGTGCCAGCAGCTTAGGAGGGGGCAATCAGCCCCAGCATTTT.

This clone was observed a few times. The chain couples TRBV19 to TRBJ2-3, with a tentative D call TRBD1 (5 bases). Trimming took 6 bases from V and 3 from J, leaving 13 bases between them. Germline V gene data show CDR1 as LNHDA and CDR2 as SQIVND (reference sequence). The CDR3 spans 14 residues. The CDR3 DNA reads TGTGCCAGTAGGGATGACGCAGGGACAGATACGCAGTATTTT. The encoded protein is CASRDDAGTDTQYF.

The chain recombines TRBV5-1 with TRBJ1-1, with D perhaps matching TRBD1 (5 bases). Per the germline V gene, CDR1 is SGHRS and CDR2 is YFSETQ. V lost 3 bases and J 7 bases, leaving 10 bases between the germline ends. The CDR3 has 12 amino acids. DNA of the CDR3: TGCGCCAGCAGCTCGGACGGACATGAAGCTTTCTTT. Amino acids: CASSSDGHEAFF. The whole variable domain, filled in from reference TRBV5-1 and TRBJ1-1, reads KAGVTQTPRYLIKTRGQQVTLSCSPISGHRSVSWYQQTPGQGLQFLFEYFSETQRNKGNFPGRFSGRQFSNSRSEMNVSTLELGDSALYLCASSSDGHEAFFGQGTRLTVV.

The chain is built from TRBV5-6 and TRBJ2-7, with 10 nucleotides matching TRBD2. Germline CDR1 reads SGHDT; CDR2 reads YYEEEE. The CDR3 runs to 13 residues. Trimming removed 7 bases from V and 7 bases from J; junction bases left unmatched: 8. CDR3 sequence: CASLAGETSEQYF. The CDR3 bases are TGTGCCAGCCTAGCGGGGGAGACTTCTGAGCAGTACTTC.